This T cell receptor beta chain comes out of a study of blood T cell repertoires in COVID-19. On the study more broadly: Both acute and convalescent COVID-19 samples were obtained from the United States, Italy and Spain. PBMCs, B-cell-depleted T cells, or T cells provided the cDNA or gDNA that made up the material.

In the study's own analysis: Amplified reference gene primers provided the basis for estimating nucleated cell counts. The data were produced by immunoSEQ multiplex PCR, yet TCRdb's version contains in-frame clones alone and is incomplete. V and J calls and clone size are as listed in that table; D and trimming were resolved from the DNA. This table has approximately 220,000 clones, approximately 87% appearing once. With 6 bases removed from V and 8 bases from J, the gap between germline ends came to 25 bases. Germline CDR1 MNHNY, CDR2 SVGAGI (reference sequence). This CDR3 spans 16 amino acids. The TCR originated in a woman in her 50s with acute or convalescent COVID-19. Input material: peripheral blood. The chain employs TRBV6-6 and TRBJ1-2, with a possible D match to TRBD1 (5 bases). CDR3: CASSQWGPGGYLGYTF. CDR3 bases: TGTGCCAGCAGCCAGTGGGGACCGGGGGGATATTTGGGCTACACCTTC.